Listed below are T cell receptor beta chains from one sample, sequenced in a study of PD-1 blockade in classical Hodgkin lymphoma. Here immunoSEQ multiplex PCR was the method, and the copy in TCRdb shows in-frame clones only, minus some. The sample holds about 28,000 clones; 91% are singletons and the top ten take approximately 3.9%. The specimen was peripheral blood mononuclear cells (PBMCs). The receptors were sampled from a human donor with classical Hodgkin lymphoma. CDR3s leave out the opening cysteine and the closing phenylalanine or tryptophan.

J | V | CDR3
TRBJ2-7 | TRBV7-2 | ASSSYSGAGYEQY
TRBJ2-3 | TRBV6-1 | ASSAMSPGTDTQY
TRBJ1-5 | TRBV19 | ASSTRGLHSNQPQH
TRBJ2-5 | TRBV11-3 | ASSHGASGTQETQY
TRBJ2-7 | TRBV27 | ASSSIGFDSYEQY
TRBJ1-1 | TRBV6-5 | ASRPRGTEAF
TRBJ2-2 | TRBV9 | ASSESGRNTGELF
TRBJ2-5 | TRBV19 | ASSIVLGETQY
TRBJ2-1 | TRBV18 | ASSPPLLGTASYNEQF
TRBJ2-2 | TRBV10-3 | AISELSLANTGELF
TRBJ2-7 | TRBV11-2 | ASAEAGGYEQY
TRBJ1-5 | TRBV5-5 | ASSFYQGVQPQH
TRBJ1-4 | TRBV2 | ASLLGGQSNEKLF
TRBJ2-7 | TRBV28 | ASSPREGYYEQY
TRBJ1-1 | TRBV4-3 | ASSQEPGNTEAF
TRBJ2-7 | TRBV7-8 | ASSLRGLAGDYEQY
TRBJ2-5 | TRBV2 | ASNLASWETQY
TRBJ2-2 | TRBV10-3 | AISGQDTVTGELF
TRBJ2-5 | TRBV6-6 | ASSRAGTRVGETQY
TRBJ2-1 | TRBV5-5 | ASSLYVWATYNEQF
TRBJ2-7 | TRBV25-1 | ASSDAGTYEQY
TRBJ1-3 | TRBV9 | ASSSKGEENTIY
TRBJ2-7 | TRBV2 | ASRGVGKPEQY
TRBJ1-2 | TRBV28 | AISTGFYGYT
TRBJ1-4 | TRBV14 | ASSPRQDEKLF
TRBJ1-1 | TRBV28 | ASLGTGNTEAF
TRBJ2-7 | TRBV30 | AWSVGDEQY
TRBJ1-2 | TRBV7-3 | ATNTYYGYT
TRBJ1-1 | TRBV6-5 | ASRKGQVSF
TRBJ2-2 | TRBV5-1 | ASSPRGGTGELF
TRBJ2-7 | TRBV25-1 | ASSPILPGYYEQY
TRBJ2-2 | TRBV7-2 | ASSLWGRAGELF
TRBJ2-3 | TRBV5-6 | ASSLGDTQY
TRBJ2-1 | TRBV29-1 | SVVPGGDTGGYEQF
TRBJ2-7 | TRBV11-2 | ASSLDGGTGWLEEYEQY
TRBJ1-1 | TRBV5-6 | ASSLGRNTEAF
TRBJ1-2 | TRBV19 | ASSIPSGYGYT
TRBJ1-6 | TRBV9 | ASSGRQTSYNSPLH
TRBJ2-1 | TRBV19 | ASSRGEDTDEQF
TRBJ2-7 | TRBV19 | ASSPRTTSYEQY
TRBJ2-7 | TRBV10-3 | ATGQGVSYEQY
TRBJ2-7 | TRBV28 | ASKGQGAYEQY
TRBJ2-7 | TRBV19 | ASTRTSGDYEQY
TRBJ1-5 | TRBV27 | ASSLVPNQPQH
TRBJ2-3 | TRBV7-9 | ASSPRLEYSDTQY
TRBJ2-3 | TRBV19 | ASSELSSTDTQY
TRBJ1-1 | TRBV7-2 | ASSSQNTEAF
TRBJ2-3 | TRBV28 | ASSLPLAGRTDTQY
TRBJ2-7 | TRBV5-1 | ASSPTTIPYEQY
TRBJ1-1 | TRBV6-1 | ASSDRGNTEAF
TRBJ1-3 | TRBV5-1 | ASSLAGLGNTIY
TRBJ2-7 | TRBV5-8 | ASSLVGSSYEQY
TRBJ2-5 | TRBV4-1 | ASSRSGAGAIQETQY
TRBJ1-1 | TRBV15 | ATSRRDQDALAF
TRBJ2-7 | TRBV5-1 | ASSLGQGPYEQY
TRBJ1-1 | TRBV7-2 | ASSTQAGANTEAF
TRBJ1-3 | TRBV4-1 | ASSQGSGAGNTIY
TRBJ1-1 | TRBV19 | ASSTSPGDTEAF
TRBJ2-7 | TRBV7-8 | ASSLYNLLAGSEQY